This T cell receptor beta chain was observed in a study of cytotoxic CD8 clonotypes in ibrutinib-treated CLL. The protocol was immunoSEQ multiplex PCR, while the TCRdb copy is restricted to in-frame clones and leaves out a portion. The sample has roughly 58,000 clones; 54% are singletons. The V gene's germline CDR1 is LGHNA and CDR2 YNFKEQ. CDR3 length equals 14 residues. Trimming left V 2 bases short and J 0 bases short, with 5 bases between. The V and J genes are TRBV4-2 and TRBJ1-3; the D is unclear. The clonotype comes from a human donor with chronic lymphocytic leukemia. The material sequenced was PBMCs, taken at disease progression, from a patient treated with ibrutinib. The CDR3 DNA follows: TGTGCCAGCAGCCAATCGGTCTCTGGAAACACCATATATTTT. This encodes CASSQSVSGNTIYF.